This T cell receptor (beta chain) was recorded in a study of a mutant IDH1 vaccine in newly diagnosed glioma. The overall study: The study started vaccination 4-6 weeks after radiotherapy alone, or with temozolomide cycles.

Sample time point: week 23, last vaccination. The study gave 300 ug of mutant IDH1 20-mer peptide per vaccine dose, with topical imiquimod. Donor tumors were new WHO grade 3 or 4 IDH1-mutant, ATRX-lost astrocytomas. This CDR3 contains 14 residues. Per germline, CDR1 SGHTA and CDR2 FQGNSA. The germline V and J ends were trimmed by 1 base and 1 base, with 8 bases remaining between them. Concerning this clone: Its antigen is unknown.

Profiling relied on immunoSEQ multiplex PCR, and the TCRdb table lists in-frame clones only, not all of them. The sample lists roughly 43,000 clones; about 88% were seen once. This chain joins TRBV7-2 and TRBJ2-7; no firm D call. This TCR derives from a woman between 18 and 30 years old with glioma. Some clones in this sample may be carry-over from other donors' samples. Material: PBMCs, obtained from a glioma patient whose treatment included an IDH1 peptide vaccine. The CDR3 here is CASSLGALSYEQYF. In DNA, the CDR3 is TGTGCCAGCAGCTTAGGTGCCCTTTCCTACGAGCAGTACTTC.